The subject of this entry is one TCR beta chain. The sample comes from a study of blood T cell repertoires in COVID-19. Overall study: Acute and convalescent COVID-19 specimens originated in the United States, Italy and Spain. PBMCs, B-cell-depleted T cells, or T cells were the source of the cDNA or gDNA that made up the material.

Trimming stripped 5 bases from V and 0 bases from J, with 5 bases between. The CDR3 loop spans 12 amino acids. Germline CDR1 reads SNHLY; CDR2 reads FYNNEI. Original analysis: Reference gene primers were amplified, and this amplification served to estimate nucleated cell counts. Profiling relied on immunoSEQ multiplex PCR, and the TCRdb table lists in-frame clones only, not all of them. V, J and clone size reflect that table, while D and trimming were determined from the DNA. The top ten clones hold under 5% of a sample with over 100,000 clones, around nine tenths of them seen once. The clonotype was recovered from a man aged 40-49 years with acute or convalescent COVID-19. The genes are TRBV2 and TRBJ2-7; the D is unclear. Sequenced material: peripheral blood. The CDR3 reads CASSSNSYEQYF. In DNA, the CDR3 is TGTGCCAGCAGTTCAAACTCCTACGAGCAGTACTTC.